This T cell receptor beta chain came from a study of OX40 agonist ivuxolimab in advanced cancers. The trim removed 5 bases at V and 3 bases at J, leaving 7 bases unmatched. The CDR3 consists of 16 residues. Per germline, CDR1 SGHNT and CDR2 YENEEA. The assay was immunoSEQ multiplex PCR, and TCRdb's table has in-frame clones only and misses some. Among 30,000 to 45,000 clones listed, more than 75% were seen once. This sequence was found in an adult with an advanced solid tumor such as melanoma, head and neck, liver or kidney cancer. The sequencing here drew on CD4+ or CD8+ T cells sorted from blood, taken in a trial of the OX40 agonist ivuxolimab. V is TRBV11-3 and J is TRBJ2-2; TRBD1 agrees at 9 bases. Here the CDR3 DNA reads TGTGCCAGCAGCCCTTCCCGGGACAGGGACACCGGGGAGCTGTTTTTT. Translated, it gives CASSPSRDRDTGELFF.